The 10 T cell receptor beta chains below come from one sample, sequenced in a study of yellow fever vaccine responses in identical twins. Via MiXCR, TCRdb re-called the RT-PCR reads, giving one row per CDR3 protein. The sample contains about 17,000 distinct CDR3 sequences, approximately 68% of which appear only once. Here the sequenced sample was T cells from blood (PBMCs), unsorted or a sorted subset (not recorded which), taken before or after yellow fever vaccination (not recorded which). These receptors all stem from a woman aged 18-35 years who received the yellow fever vaccine.

The chain links TRBV13 to TRBJ2-7; D is uncertain. This CDR3 is built from 13 residues. Germline V gene lookup returns CDR1 PRHDT and CDR2 FYEKMQ (reference sequence). Trimming cost V 9 bases and J 0 bases, with 12 bases left between them. In DNA form, the CDR3 reads TGTGCCAGTATACGGACGGACTCCTACGAGCAGTACTTC. Its translation: CASIRTDSYEQYF. Together with reference TRBV13 and TRBJ2-7, the CDR3 gives the full variable domain: AAGVIQSPRHLIKEKRETATLKCYPIPRHDTVYWYQQGPGQDPQFLISFYEKMQSDKGSIPDRFSAQQFSDYHSELNMSSLELGDSALYFCASIRTDSYEQYFGPGTRLTVT.

The chain has TRBV2 and TRBJ2-7; TRBD2 might be the D (6 bases). V gave up 5 bases and J gave up 7 bases, with 21 bases separating them. The CDR3 sequence is 15 residues long. Germline V gene data show CDR1 as SNHLY and CDR2 as FYNNEI. CDR3 protein: CASSLAGAGSREQYV. The CDR3 coding sequence is TGTGCCAGCAGTCTCGCCGGGGCGGGGTCTAGGGAGCAGTACGTC.

The chain combines TRBV4-2 with TRBJ2-7; D assignment may be TRBD1 or TRBD2 (6 bases each). CDR1 LGHNA and CDR2 YNFKEQ come from the germline V gene. V lost 2 bases and J 0 bases, leaving 11 bases between the germline ends. This CDR3 has 15 residues. CDR3 region: CASSQRGEDSYEQYF. CDR3 coding DNA: TGTGCCAGCAGCCAAAGGGGGGAGGACTCCTACGAGCAGTACTTC.

The rearrangement uses TRBV14 and TRBJ2-1; D might be TRBD2 (6 bases). Looked up from germline, CDR1 is SGHDN and CDR2 is FVKESK. The CDR3 is 12 amino acids. V was cut by 1 base and J by 12 bases, with 10 bases left in between. Here the CDR3 DNA reads TGTGCCAGCAGCCAAGTCGAACTAGCGCAGTTCTTC. Protein sequence: CASSQVELAQFF.

This clonotype turned up a few times. The CDR3 DNA sequence: TGTGCCAGCAGCATAGGGACTAGCGGGACCTACGAGCAGTACTTC. This encodes CASSIGTSGTYEQYF. This chain links TRBV11-2 with TRBJ2-7; 13 bases are shared with TRBD2. V trimming: 5 bases; J trimming: 2 bases; junction bases outside the gene matches: 3. The CDR3 extends over 15 amino acids. Germline CDR1 SGHAT, CDR2 FQNNGV.

This sequence joins TRBV2 and TRBJ2-1; 7 nucleotides match TRBD2. Trimming removed 5 bases from V and 1 base from J; junction bases left unmatched: 5. The CDR3 covers 15 residues. Germline V gene lookup returns CDR1 SNHLY and CDR2 FYNNEI. In DNA, the CDR3 is TGTGCCAGCAGTCAACTAGCGCATTCCTACAATGAGCAGTTCTTC. Amino acid sequence: CASSQLAHSYNEQFF.

This clonotype was found a few times. The chain is built from TRBV2 and TRBJ1-1, with D tentatively TRBD1 (6 bases). Trimming stripped 8 bases from V and 0 bases from J, with 10 bases between. Germline lookup yields CDR1 SNHLY and CDR2 FYNNEI. There are 13 residues in the CDR3. Written as DNA, the CDR3 is TGTGCCAGCTGTTACAGGGTGAACACTGAAGCTTTCTTT. Residues: CASCYRVNTEAFF.

The chain employs TRBV18 and TRBJ2-2, with D unresolved. This CDR3 spans 17 amino acids. The germline CDR1 and CDR2 sequences are KGHSH and LQKENI. V gave up 5 bases and J gave up 3 bases, with 19 bases separating them. The CDR3, as DNA: TGTGCCAGCTCAAGGGATCGCCTGAGGATCTACACCGGGGAGCTGTTTTTT. Protein product: CASSRDRLRIYTGELFF. Looking up the rest from reference TRBV18 and TRBJ2-2 gives the full variable domain: NAGVMQNPRHLVRRRGQEARLRCSPMKGHSHVYWYRQLPEEGLKFMVYLQKENIIDESGMPKERFSAEFPKEGPSILRIQQVVRGDSAAYFCASSRDRLRIYTGELFFGEGSRLTVL.

This chain links TRBV29-1 with TRBJ2-1; D remains unclear. CDR1 and CDR2 from the germline V gene are SQVTM and ANQGSEA. V lost 4 bases and J 10 bases, leaving 8 bases between the germline ends. This CDR3 has 10 amino acids. CDR3 in DNA: TGCAGCGTTGGCGGTACCGAGCAGTTCTTC. Amino acid sequence: CSVGGTEQFF.

The J gene is TRBJ2-7, the V gene TRBV6-2 or TRBV6-3; the D is unclear. The CDR3 consists of 12 residues. CDR1 is MNHEY, CDR2 SVGEGT, per germline. The V gene lost 7 bases and the J gene lost 1 base, with 8 bases spanning the gap. The CDR3 reads CASTDRSYEQYF. The CDR3 bases are TGTGCCAGCACGGACCGGTCCTACGAGCAGTACTTC.